This T cell receptor beta chain emerged from a study of patients and donors after allogeneic stem cell transplantation. TCRdb ran MiXCR on the RT-PCR reads and lists one entry per CDR3 protein. The sample carries approximately 200,000 distinct CDR3 sequences, roughly 14% recorded once. The clonotype comes from a human donor who was either an allogeneic HSCT recipient or a stem cell or donor lymphocyte infusion donor (not recorded which). It is not recorded whose cells these are; they may come from a transplant donor. The source material was blood, either unsorted or a sorted T cell fraction (not recorded which).

CDR3 DNA: TGTGCCAGCAGCGTAGCGGGCATCGGGACTAGCGGGGGGAAACAAGAGACCCAGTACTTC. Its translation is CASSVAGIGTSGGKQETQYF. The genes are TRBV9 and TRBJ2-5; TRBD2 agrees at 15 bases. This CDR3 has 20 residues. With V trimmed by 0 bases and J by 2 bases, 11 bases remained unmatched. Germline CDR1 reads SGDLS; CDR2 reads YYNGEE.